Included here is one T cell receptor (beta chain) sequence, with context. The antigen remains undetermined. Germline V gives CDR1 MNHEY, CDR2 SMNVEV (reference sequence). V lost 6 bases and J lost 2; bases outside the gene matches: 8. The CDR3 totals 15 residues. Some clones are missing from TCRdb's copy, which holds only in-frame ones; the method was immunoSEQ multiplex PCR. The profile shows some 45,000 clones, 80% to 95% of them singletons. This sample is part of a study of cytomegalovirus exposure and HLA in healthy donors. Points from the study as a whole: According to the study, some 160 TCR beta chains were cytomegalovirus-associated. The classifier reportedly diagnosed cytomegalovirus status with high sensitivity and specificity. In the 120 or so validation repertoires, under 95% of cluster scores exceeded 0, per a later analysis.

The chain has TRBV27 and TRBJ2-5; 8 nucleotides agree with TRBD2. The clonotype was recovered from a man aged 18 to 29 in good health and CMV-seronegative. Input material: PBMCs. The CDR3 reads CASSRLAGSQETQYF. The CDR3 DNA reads TGTGCCAGCAGCCGCTTAGCGGGGTCGCAAGAGACCCAGTACTTC.